This TCR beta chain was recorded in a study of blood T cell repertoires in COVID-19. Whole-study context: Sites in the United States, Italy and Spain provided acute and convalescent COVID-19 samples.

Per germline, CDR1 MDHEN and CDR2 SYDVKM. The CDR3 is 15 residues long. Germline trimming cut 3 bases from V and 5 bases from J; bases unmatched to any gene: 8. The method was immunoSEQ multiplex PCR; TCRdb's version includes in-frame clones alone and lacks a portion of them. The sample carries about 58,000 clones, roughly 92% recorded once. Sequencing was performed on peripheral blood. The V and J genes are TRBV28 and TRBJ1-2, with 8 bases fitting TRBD1. The TCR originated in a man in his fifties with active COVID-19. In nucleotides, the CDR3 is TGTGCCAGCAGTTTCCGCGGGACAGGAATATATGGCTACACCTTC. Protein sequence: CASSFRGTGIYGYTF.